What follows are 30 T cell receptor beta chains derived from one specimen sequenced in a study of shared T cell receptors in the human thymus. The assay was immunoSEQ multiplex PCR, and TCRdb's table has in-frame clones only and misses some. The top ten hold roughly 0.01% of the sample, which has 550,000 to 800,000 clones, approximately 85% seen once. The same data also contributed to another study, on human thymus T cells.

Sequenced input: thymocytes. The receptors derive from a girl under three years old with a congenital heart defect.

V and J are TRBV5-1 and TRBJ1-4; no reliable D call. This CDR3 region has 14 residues. The germline gives CDR1 SGHRS, CDR2 YFSETQ. With 4 bases removed from V and 3 bases from J, the gap between germline ends came to 10 bases. The CDR3 nucleotides read TGCGCCAGCAGCCTCCTCGGGGCTAATGAAAAACTGTTTTTT. Protein product: CASSLLGANEKLFF.

The gene calls are TRBV7-9 and TRBJ1-2; 12 bases line up with TRBD1. The CDR3 is 16 residues long. The ends lost 0 bases at V and 5 bases at J; junction bases unmatched: 4. Germline V gene lookup returns CDR1 SEHNR and CDR2 FQNEAQ (reference sequence). The CDR3 DNA sequence: TGTGCCAGCAGCTTAGCGGGACAGGGGGCGTTATATGGCTACACCTTC. Translation: CASSLAGQGALYGYTF.

The gene calls are TRBV7-9 and TRBJ1-4; 8 nucleotides align to TRBD1. V shed 5 bases and J 5 bases; nucleotides not matched to a gene: 16. The length of the CDR3 is 18 residues. The V gene's germline CDR1 is SEHNR and CDR2 FQNEAQ (reference sequence). The chain's CDR3 is CASSPVFSSGQDNEKLFF. The CDR3 region has the DNA TGTGCCAGCAGCCCGGTCTTCAGTTCGGGACAGGACAATGAAAAACTGTTTTTT.

The genes are TRBV6-5 and TRBJ2-7; D perhaps matches TRBD1 (5 bases). The CDR3 sequence is 13 residues long. CDR1 is MNHEY, CDR2 SVGAGI, per germline. The V end lost 7 bases, the J end lost 3 bases, and 13 bases lay between the germline ends. CDR3 sequence reads: CASTPTVNYEQYF. CDR3 DNA sequence: TGTGCCAGCACCCCGACAGTCAACTACGAGCAGTACTTC.

The rearrangement uses TRBV5-1 and TRBJ2-3; 10 bases are shared with TRBD1. The germline gives CDR1 SGHRS, CDR2 YFSETQ. The CDR3 totals 18 residues. The junction had 12 bases not matched to a gene; V was cut back by 5 bases and J by 0 bases. The CDR3 bases are TGCGCCAGCAGTGCGCCCCAGGACAGGGGGTACAGCACAGATACGCAGTATTTT. Translation: CASSAPQDRGYSTDTQYF. Full variable domain (missing parts from reference TRBV5-1 and TRBJ2-3): KAGVTQTPRYLIKTRGQQVTLSCSPISGHRSVSWYQQTPGQGLQFLFEYFSETQRNKGNFPGRFSGRQFSNSRSEMNVSTLELGDSALYLCASSAPQDRGYSTDTQYFGPGTRLTVL.

This chain connects TRBV13 to TRBJ1-2; TRBD1 matches 7 bases. The CDR3 is 14 amino acids. V trimming: 4 bases; J trimming: 7 bases; junction bases outside the gene matches: 9. The V gene's germline CDR1 is PRHDT and CDR2 FYEKMQ (reference sequence). The CDR3 region is CASSWGQMSGGYTF. The CDR3 bases are TGTGCCAGCAGCTGGGGACAGATGAGTGGTGGCTACACCTTC.

The genes are TRBV23-1 and TRBJ1-1; D not certain. TRBV23-1 is reported as an ORF; its role is uncertain. Between the trimmed V and J ends, which lost 2 bases and 3 bases, there was a span of 13 bases. The CDR3 length is 15 residues. The CDR3 is CASSQRPREDTEAFF. For the CDR3, the DNA is TGCGCCAGCAGTCAACGGCCCCGGGAGGACACTGAAGCTTTCTTT.

This rearrangement joins TRBV7-9 to TRBJ1-2; D unresolved. Deletions cut 4 bases from V and 4 bases from J, with 7 bases between. The CDR3 has 12 amino acids. The germline CDR1 and CDR2 sequences are SEHNR and FQNEAQ (reference sequence). The CDR3 DNA reads as TGTGCCAGCAGCTCCCATCCCTATGGCTACACCTTC. This codes for CASSSHPYGYTF.

In its sample, this clone was seen once. V gene TRBV6-1 combines with J gene TRBJ2-2; no clear D. Germline CDR1 and CDR2: MNHNS and SASEGT. The CDR3 is made up of 15 amino acids. With 2 bases removed from V and 6 bases from J, the gap between germline ends came to 13 bases. The DNA of the CDR3 is TGTGCCAGCAGTGAACAATCGCGGAAGGCCGGGGAGCTGTTTTTT. As protein: CASSEQSRKAGELFF.

The genes are TRBV19 and TRBJ1-5, with D uncertain. The CDR3 has 15 amino acids. V lost 3 bases, J lost 0 bases, and 9 bases lay in between. Germline V gene data show CDR1 as LNHDA and CDR2 as SQIVND (reference sequence). In DNA, the CDR3 is TGTGCCAGTAGTATCCCCCCAAATAGCAATCAGCCCCAGCATTTT. Encoded protein: CASSIPPNSNQPQHF.

The chain uses TRBV4-1 and TRBJ1-3, with a tentative D call TRBD1 (5 bases). The CDR3 has 15 residues. Germline CDR1 is MGHRA and CDR2 is YSYEKL. Trimming left V 4 bases short and J 4 bases short, with 14 bases between. CDR3 DNA sequence: TGCGCCAGCAGCCGGGCTGGGGGGATCGGAAACACCATATATTTT. Amino acids: CASSRAGGIGNTIYF.

The V gene is TRBV11-2, the J gene TRBJ2-1, with 7 bases matching TRBD2. Germline V CDR1 and CDR2: SGHAT, FQNNGV. CDR3 size: 13 residues. V dropped 5 bases and J dropped 8; count of bases not matched to a gene: 6. The CDR3 DNA reads as TGTGCCAGCAGCCCAGCGGGGCGGCATGAGCAGTTCTTC. Translated: CASSPAGRHEQFF.

CDR3 loop: CASSWQGPQPSSYNSPLHF. As DNA, the CDR3 is TGTGCCAGCAGTTGGCAGGGGCCTCAACCGAGCTCCTATAATTCACCCCTCCACTTT. The chain carries TRBV27 and TRBJ1-6, with TRBD1 as a possible D gene (6 bases). V lost 4 bases to trimming and J lost 0 bases, with 19 bases between them. The CDR3 totals 19 residues. The germline V gene encodes CDR1 MNHEY and CDR2 SMNVEV (reference sequence).

The chain is built from TRBV4-1 and TRBJ2-5; possible D gene TRBD2, 5 bases. The germline gives CDR1 MGHRA, CDR2 YSYEKL. V shed 4 bases and J shed 4 bases, with 19 bases lying between them. This CDR3 is 16 amino acids long. As DNA, the CDR3 is TGCGCCAGCAGCCCCCGACTACCTCACATCCCAGAGACCCAGTACTTC. This encodes CASSPRLPHIPETQYF.

V and J are TRBV4-3 and TRBJ1-6, with 7 bases identical to TRBD1. Germline values: CDR1 LGHNA, CDR2 YSLEER. There are 21 residues in the CDR3. With V trimmed by 5 bases and J by 0 bases, 19 bases remained unmatched. CDR3 DNA sequence: TGCGCCAGCAGCTCCACCAATACAGGGGCGGAGGTGAGCTCCTATAATTCACCCCTCCACTTT. Translated, it gives CASSSTNTGAEVSSYNSPLHF.

J is TRBJ2-5 and V is TRBV13, with 7 bases aligning to TRBD1. Germline assignment: CDR1 PRHDT and CDR2 FYEKMQ (reference sequence). The CDR3 contains 14 residues. V gave up 5 bases and J gave up 0 bases; unmatched junction bases: 3. The CDR3 loop is CASSPGQDQETQYF. The CDR3 bases are TGTGCCAGCAGCCCCGGACAGGACCAAGAGACCCAGTACTTC.

The rearrangement uses TRBV4-3 and TRBJ2-7, with D hard to call. The CDR3 contains 15 residues. The germline CDR1 and CDR2 sequences are LGHNA and YSLEER. The ends were cut back, 2 bases at V and 5 bases at J, with 16 bases in the middle. CDR3 residues: CASSQRSWFYHEQYF. The CDR3 nucleotides are TGCGCCAGCAGCCAACGTAGTTGGTTTTACCACGAGCAGTACTTC.

This clone came up once. V is TRBV27 and J is TRBJ1-2; D remains unclear. This CDR3 region has 16 residues. V was clipped by 2 bases and J by 2 bases, with 15 bases between them. In germline, CDR1 is MNHEY, CDR2 SMNVEV (reference sequence). The CDR3 loop is CASSLLAEGFNYGYTF. In DNA form, the CDR3 reads TGTGCCAGCAGTTTACTAGCTGAGGGATTCAACTATGGCTACACCTTC.

The CDR3 reads CASSYGAGGRQETQYF. In DNA form, the CDR3 reads TGTGCCAGCAGTTATGGGGCGGGGGGTAGGCAAGAGACCCAGTACTTC. The chain recombines TRBV6-5 with TRBJ2-5; TRBD2 matches 8 bases. Germline-derived CDR1 and CDR2 are MNHEY and SVGAGI. V was clipped by 3 bases and J by 2 bases; unmatched bases: 8. CDR3 length: 16 residues.

The chain joins TRBV10-3 to TRBJ2-7, with a possible D match to TRBD2 (6 bases). This CDR3 region has 14 residues. The V gene's germline CDR1 is ENHRY and CDR2 SYGVKD. V was trimmed by 7 bases and J by 0 bases, leaving 13 bases between them. The CDR3 bases are TGTGCCATCAAGAATCAGGGAGGCTCCTACGAGCAGTACTTC. It codes for CAIKNQGGSYEQYF.

This sequence joins TRBV19 and TRBJ1-4; TRBD1 aligns across 7 bases. Germline lookup yields CDR1 LNHDA and CDR2 SQIVND (reference sequence). The CDR3 spans 15 residues. V was pared by 6 bases and J by 8 bases, with 12 bases of the junction left unmatched. The CDR3 DNA reads TGTGCCAGTAGCAGTCGACAGGGACTCTGGGAAAAACTGTTTTTT. Protein product: CASSSRQGLWEKLFF.

The rearrangement joins TRBV14 to TRBJ2-6; D is unclear. The CDR3 loop spans 18 amino acids. Germline V gene lookup returns CDR1 SGHDN and CDR2 FVKESK. V lost 5 bases and J lost 0, with 17 bases in between. The CDR3 bases are TGTGCCAGCAGCGCTCGAAGCCTGCTCCTCTCTGGGGCCAACGTCCTGACTTTC. The encoded protein is CASSARSLLLSGANVLTF.

The chain recombines TRBV20-1 with TRBJ2-5; D might be TRBD2 (6 bases). The CDR3 loop spans 11 amino acids. Germline CDR1 and CDR2: DFQATT and SNEGSKA (reference sequence). V dropped 7 bases and J dropped 7 bases, with 13 bases sitting between them. The CDR3 DNA sequence: TGCAGTGTACTAGCTCCCGGGACCCAGTACTTC. Its translation is CSVLAPGTQYF.

The genes are TRBV19 and TRBJ1-1; 9 bases align to TRBD1. The V gene's germline CDR1 is LNHDA and CDR2 SQIVND (reference sequence). This CDR3 is built from 16 residues. With V trimmed by 4 bases and J by 5 bases, 11 bases remained unmatched. CDR3 sequence reads: CASSTEYDRGSTEAFF. CDR3 DNA sequence: TGTGCCAGTAGTACCGAGTACGACAGGGGGAGTACTGAAGCTTTCTTT.

The genes are TRBV7-9 and TRBJ1-6; tentative D call: TRBD1 (6 bases). The CDR3 sequence is 16 residues long. Germline assignment: CDR1 SEHNR and CDR2 FQNEAQ (reference sequence). V lost 4 bases and J lost 7, with 17 bases in between. The CDR3 loop is CASSSQGRTRNSPLHF. The DNA of the CDR3 is TGTGCCAGCAGCTCCCAGGGGAGGACTAGGAATTCACCCCTCCACTTT.

The chain links TRBV7-9 to TRBJ1-2; perhaps TRBD1 as D (5 bases). The CDR3 loop spans 19 amino acids. Trimming shortened V by 6 bases and J by 2 bases, and 28 bases separated the two germline ends. Germline V gene lookup returns CDR1 SEHNR and CDR2 FQNEAQ (reference sequence). As DNA, the CDR3 is TGTGCCAGCAGGCACTACGACCCCCAGGGTAAGAATGCGAACTATGGCTACACCTTC. This codes for CASRHYDPQGKNANYGYTF. Supplemented by reference TRBV7-9 and TRBJ1-2, the full variable domain reads DTGVSQNPRHKITKRGQNVTFRCDPISEHNRLYWYRQTLGQGPEFLTYFQNEAQLEKSRLLSDRFSAERPKGSFSTLEIQRTEQGDSAMYLCASRHYDPQGKNANYGYTFGSGTRLTVV.

The V call is TRBV5-1, the J call TRBJ2-3; 7 bases fit TRBD2. The V segment lost 0 bases and the J segment 0 bases; nucleotides outside the gene matches: 4. CDR3 size: 16 residues. The germline V gene encodes CDR1 SGHRS and CDR2 YFSETQ. CDR3 in amino acids: CASSLGGSFSTDTQYF. The CDR3 nucleotides read TGCGCCAGCAGCTTGGGCGGGAGTTTTAGCACAGATACGCAGTATTTT.

This clone was detected a few times. This chain joins TRBV19 and TRBJ1-2, with 8 bases fitting TRBD1. Germline V lookup: CDR1 LNHDA, CDR2 SQIVND (reference sequence). CDR3 size: 17 residues. The J segment lost 8 bases and the V segment lost 7 bases, leaving 21 bases of the junction unmatched. The CDR3 nucleotides are TGTGCCAGTACCCGGACAGGGAGGTATCCTACTTCTTACGGCTACACCTTC. This codes for CASTRTGRYPTSYGYTF. Using reference TRBV19 and TRBJ1-2 for the parts outside the CDR3, the full variable domain is DGGITQSPKYLFRKEGQNVTLSCEQNLNHDAMYWYRQDPGQGLRLIYYSQIVNDFQKGDIAEGYSVSREKKESFPLTVTSAQKNPTAFYLCASTRTGRYPTSYGYTFGSGTRLTVV.

J is TRBJ2-7 and V is TRBV5-1; D might be TRBD1 (5 bases). Trimming left V 0 bases short and J 2 bases short, with 9 bases between. The CDR3 sequence is 14 residues long. The germline V gene has CDR1 SGHRS and CDR2 YFSETQ. The CDR3 spells CASSLEAGTYEQYF. CDR3 nucleotides: TGCGCCAGCAGCTTGGAGGCAGGGACCTACGAGCAGTACTTC.

The chain combines TRBV5-4 with TRBJ2-1; D might be TRBD2 (6 bases). The germline gives CDR1 SGHNT, CDR2 YYREEE (reference sequence). The V end lost 4 bases, the J end lost 1 base, and 24 bases lay between the germline ends. The CDR3 has 19 amino acids. The CDR3 sequence is CASSPHNSTSSSSYNEQFF. DNA for the CDR3: TGTGCCAGCAGCCCACACAACTCGACTAGTAGTAGTTCCTACAATGAGCAGTTCTTC.